This TCR beta chain was captured by sequencing in a study of blood T cell repertoires in COVID-19. Looking at the study overall: COVID-19 samples collected from the United States, Italy and Spain covered acute and convalescent phases.

V lost 5 bases to trimming and J lost 1 base, with 21 bases between them. The V gene's germline CDR1 is SGHTA and CDR2 FQGNSA. The CDR3 has 18 amino acids. The repertoire was sequenced with immunoSEQ multiplex PCR; TCRdb's copy has only in-frame clones and lacks some. The sample consists of around 88,000 clones, approximately 84% of them appearing once. The clonotype originates from a woman of 80 years or more with acute or convalescent COVID-19. The sequencing sample was made of peripheral blood. The V call is TRBV7-2, the J call TRBJ2-1; D perhaps matches TRBD1 (6 bases). CDR3: CASSQHGWGLVSYNEQFF. The DNA for the CDR3 is TGTGCCAGCAGCCAACACGGCTGGGGGCTAGTTTCCTACAATGAGCAGTTCTTC.